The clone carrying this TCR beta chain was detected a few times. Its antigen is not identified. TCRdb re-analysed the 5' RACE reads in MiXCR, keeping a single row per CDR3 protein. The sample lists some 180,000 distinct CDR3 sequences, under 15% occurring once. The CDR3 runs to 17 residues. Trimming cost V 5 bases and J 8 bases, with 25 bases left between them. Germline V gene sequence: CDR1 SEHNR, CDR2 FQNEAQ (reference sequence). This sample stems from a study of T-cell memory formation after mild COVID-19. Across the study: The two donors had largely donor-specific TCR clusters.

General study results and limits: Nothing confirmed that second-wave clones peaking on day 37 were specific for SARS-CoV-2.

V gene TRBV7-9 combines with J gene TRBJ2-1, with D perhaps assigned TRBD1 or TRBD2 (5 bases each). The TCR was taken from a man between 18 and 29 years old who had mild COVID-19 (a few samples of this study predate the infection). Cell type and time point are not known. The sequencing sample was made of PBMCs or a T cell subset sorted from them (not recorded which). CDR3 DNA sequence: TGTGCCAGCAGCCTTGGGACCTCGCCAAAAGGGTATGATGAGCAGTTCTTC. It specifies CASSLGTSPKGYDEQFF.